This is a list of T cell receptor beta chains from one sample in a study of cytomegalovirus exposure and HLA in healthy donors. TCRdb's table, derived via immunoSEQ multiplex PCR, lists solely in-frame clones and lacks some. The sample has 60,000 to 70,000 clones; about 61% are singletons. Sequenced input: PBMCs. These receptors all stem from a woman between 50 and 59 years old in good health and CMV-seronegative. Both conserved end residues are part of each CDR3. A D gene is named only where the DNA matches it firmly. Some rows have no size entry. The others give once, few or many, or a class for an expanded clone.

J gene | D gene | clone size | V gene | CDR3 DNA | CDR3 protein
TRBJ1-1 | TRBD1 | . | TRBV7-2 | TGTGCCAGCAGCCGGGGACAGTTTATTGAAGCTTTCTTT | CASSRGQFIEAFF
TRBJ2-2 | . | few | TRBV9 | TGTGCCAGCAGCCCAAGGAGACTAGATCCCGGGGAGCTGTTTTTT | CASSPRRLDPGELFF
TRBJ2-7 | TRBD1 | few | TRBV7-7 | TGTGCTAGCAGCGAGGACAGGGATCGGGAGCAGTACTTC | CASSEDRDREQYF
TRBJ1-1 | . | . | TRBV5-1 | TGCGCCAGCAGCTCACAGGGGAACACTGAAGCTTTCTTT | CASSSQGNTEAFF
TRBJ2-7 | TRBD1 | few | TRBV6-6 | TGTGCCAGCAGTTACTCACAAGGACAGGCTGGCTACGAGCAGTACTTC | CASSYSQGQAGYEQYF
TRBJ1-2 | TRBD1 | . | TRBV5-1 | TGCGCCAGCAGCACCGACAGGGTAGGTGGCTACACCTTC | CASSTDRVGGYTF
TRBJ1-4 | . | once | TRBV18 | TGTGCCAGCTCACAACAGTCCACAGGGTTAGAAAAACTGTTTTTT | CASSQQSTGLEKLFF
TRBJ1-5 | TRBD1 | . | TRBV28 | TGTGCCCCCAGGGACAGGGACGTAGGCAATCAGCCCCAGCATTTT | CAPRDRDVGNQPQHF
TRBJ2-3 | TRBD2 | . | TRBV28 | TGTGTCAGCAGTGGTACCGGGACTAGCGGGGGAACAGATACGCAGTATTTT | CVSSGTGTSGGTDTQYF
TRBJ2-3 | TRBD2 | . | TRBV7-2 | TGTGCCAGCAGCAACGGGAGGGGCACAGATACGCAGTATTTT | CASSNGRGTDTQYF
TRBJ2-1 | . | . | TRBV20-1 | TGCAGTGCTCCTTCTAGGTACGAGCAGTTCTTC | CSAPSRYEQFF
TRBJ2-7 | . | . | TRBV7-3 | TGTGTCCCCCGACCCCGGGGCGAGCAGTACTTC | CVPRPRGEQYF
TRBJ2-7 | . | . | TRBV5-1 | TGCGCCAGCAGCCAACCCGGACTGTTCTACGAGCAGTACTTC | CASSQPGLFYEQYF
TRBJ2-4 | . | few | TRBV2 | TGTGCCAGCAGTGAATGGGGAGGGGGAAACATTCAGTACTTC | CASSEWGGGNIQYF
TRBJ1-1 | TRBD1 | few | TRBV28 | TGTGCCAGCAGTCAAACAGGGGCTTGGGCTGAAGCTTTCTTT | CASSQTGAWAEAFF
TRBJ1-5 | . | few | TRBV5-6 | TGTGCCAGCAGCTTGGACCCAGATCAGCCCCAGCATTTT | CASSLDPDQPQHF
TRBJ2-7 | TRBD2 | . | TRBV5-4 | TGTGCCAGCAGCACCGGACTAGCGGGAGCCTTGAGGTCCGAGCAGTACTTC | CASSTGLAGALRSEQYF
TRBJ2-7 | TRBD2 | few | TRBV28 | TGTGCCAGCAGTTTTCATCGCGGGAGTTCCCACGAGCAGTACTTC | CASSFHRGSSHEQYF
TRBJ2-3 | TRBD2 | . | TRBV4-3 | TGCGCCAGCAGCCAAGGGGGCGGGAGACGCCAGGTAGATACGCAGTATTTT | CASSQGGGRRQVDTQYF
TRBJ1-5 | . | once | TRBV19 | TGTGCCAGTAGGAATCCAGATCAGCCCCAGCATTTT | CASRNPDQPQHF
TRBJ2-3 | . | . | TRBV7-9 | TGTGCCAGCAGTCCCTCTACAGATACGCAGTATTTT | CASSPSTDTQYF
TRBJ1-2 | . | . | TRBV10-3 | TGTGCCATCAGTGGCCGGGACACAGTCTATGGCTACACCTTC | CAISGRDTVYGYTF
TRBJ2-7 | . | once | TRBV29-1 | TGCAGCGTCTGGACAAGTTCAGTACAGGAGCAGTACTTC | CSVWTSSVQEQYF
TRBJ1-2 | TRBD1 | . | TRBV10-3 | TGTGCCATCAGTGGGACAGGGGCCTATGGCTACACCTTC | CAISGTGAYGYTF
TRBJ1-5 | . | . | TRBV27 | TGTGCCAGCAGTTTTCTCGCCCAGCATTTT | CASSFLAQHF
TRBJ2-7 | TRBD1 | . | TRBV18 | TGTGCCAGCACCGGGACAGGGTTACACGAGCAGTACTTC | CASTGTGLHEQYF
TRBJ1-1 | . | . | TRBV25-1 | TGTGCCAGCAGTGAATGGGGCGAAGGACGAACTGAAGCTTTCTTT | CASSEWGEGRTEAFF
TRBJ2-7 | TRBD2 | . | TRBV19 | TGTGCCAGTAGCAGACTAGCGGGAGGTAACGAGCAGTACTTC | CASSRLAGGNEQYF
TRBJ2-7 | . | many | TRBV6-6 | TGTGCCAGCAGTTACAACAGGCCGCCCTACGAGCAGTACTTC | CASSYNRPPYEQYF
TRBJ2-1 | . | few | TRBV11-3 | TGTGCCAGCAGCTCCCTAACTTCTAGGTCGGGATACAATGAGCAGTTCTTC | CASSSLTSRSGYNEQFF
TRBJ2-7 | TRBD2 | few | TRBV18 | TGTGCCAGCTCACCATCTAGCGGGAGTCTTTACGAGCAGTACTTC | CASSPSSGSLYEQYF
TRBJ2-1 | . | . | TRBV5-1 | TGCGCCAGCAGCTTGGGCGGATCGCCGGCATGGGATGAGCAGTTCTTC | CASSLGGSPAWDEQFF
TRBJ2-1 | TRBD2 | . | TRBV27 | TGTGCCAGCACGGGGCTAGCGGGATTGTACAATGAGCAGTTCTTC | CASTGLAGLYNEQFF
TRBJ2-7 | . | few | TRBV6-5 | TGTGCCAGCAGTTACGTAGGGGTGAGCGAGTCCTACGAGCAGTACTTC | CASSYVGVSESYEQYF
TRBJ2-7 | . | . | TRBV27 | TGTGCCAGCAGTTTAACTATAGCGGAACGGAGTGGGCAGTACTTC | CASSLTIAERSGQYF
TRBJ2-2 | . | few | TRBV27 | TGTGCCAGCAGCTCAACAGCAATCACCGGGGAGCTGTTTTTT | CASSSTAITGELFF
TRBJ2-3 | TRBD1 | . | TRBV6-4 | TGTGCCAGCGATGGGAACAGGGGGCGAACTAGCACAGATACGCAGTATTTT | CASDGNRGRTSTDTQYF
TRBJ2-3 | . | . | TRBV7-2 | TGTGCCAGCAGCTTAGCGGGCCCTCTTATTACAGATACGCAGTATTTT | CASSLAGPLITDTQYF